The clone carrying this T cell receptor beta chain is a singleton in its sample. The data derive from a study of early T cells in non-severe SARS-CoV-2 infection. Germline CDR1 GTSNPN, CDR2 SVGIG (reference sequence). V was pared by 3 bases and J by 0 bases, with 6 bases of the junction left unmatched. The CDR3 extends over 15 amino acids. Unique molecular identifiers tagged individual cDNA molecules. Using its own MiXCR run on the 5' RACE reads, TCRdb lists one record per CDR3 protein. The profile shows some 89,000 distinct CDR3 sequences, about 11% of them singletons. This TCR came from an adult who was a healthcare worker with PCR-confirmed SARS-CoV-2 infection or an uninfected control (not recorded which). Source: whole blood, taken at baseline. This chain uses TRBV30 with TRBJ2-3; 7 bases are shared with TRBD2. CDR3 sequence: CAWSHLADSTDTQYF. The CDR3 coding sequence is TGTGCCTGGAGCCACCTAGCGGACAGCACAGATACGCAGTATTTT.